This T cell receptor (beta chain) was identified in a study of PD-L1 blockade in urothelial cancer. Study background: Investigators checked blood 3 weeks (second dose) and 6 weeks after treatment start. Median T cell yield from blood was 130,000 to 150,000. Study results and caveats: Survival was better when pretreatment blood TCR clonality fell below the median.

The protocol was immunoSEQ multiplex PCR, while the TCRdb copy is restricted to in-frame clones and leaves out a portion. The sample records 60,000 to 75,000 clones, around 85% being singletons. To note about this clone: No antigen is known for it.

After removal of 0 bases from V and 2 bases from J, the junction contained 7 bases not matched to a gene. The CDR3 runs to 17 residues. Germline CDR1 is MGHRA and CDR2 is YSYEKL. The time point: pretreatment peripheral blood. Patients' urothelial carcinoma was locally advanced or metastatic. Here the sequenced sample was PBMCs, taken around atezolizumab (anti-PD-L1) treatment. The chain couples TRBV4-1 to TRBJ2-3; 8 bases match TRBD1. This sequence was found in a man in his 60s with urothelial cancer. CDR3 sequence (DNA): TGCGCCAGCAGCCAAGAGACAGGGGTGTGGAACACAGATACGCAGTATTTT. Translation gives CASSQETGVWNTDTQYF.